The T cell receptor beta chain described here comes from a study of T cell clonotyping in hematopoietic cell transplantation (dated by TCRdb to about 2021). Background for the entire study: The study collected over a hundred blood samples from 30 to 45 consecutive transplant recipients and their related donors. Patients were recruited between late 2015 and 2017 and followed until late 2020 or death.

What the study reported, not specific to this receptor: Broader posttransplant TCR repertoire diversity was predicted by donor and pretransplant recipient Inverse Simpson Index values. Only a small fraction of recipient repertoires overlapped donor repertoires, with over 95% appearing de novo at the given depth. After transplant, TCR diversity in recipients dropped, and pathologically expanded clonotypes increased progressively from day 30 to day 180. The sample size was limited, and because cells were not sorted, the contributions of CD4 and CD8 repertoires could not be separated.

The immunoSEQ assay, a bias-controlled multiplex PCR using V- and J-specific primers, was used to amplify TCR beta CDR3 regions from genomic DNA. In a second PCR step, a proprietary barcode and Illumina adapter sequences were attached to the CDR3 amplicons. An Illumina MiSeq instrument was used for sequencing of the CDR3 libraries. The source study handled its data this way. Export and quality control were done with immunoSEQ Analyzer 3.0, while downstream analyses used R Bioconductor and Immunarch. Only productive rearrangements within the normalized downsampled data set were used in the calculation of repertoire metrics. Clonotypes larger than 5 templates in the normalized cohort were defined as pathologically expanded. Repertoire diversity was measured with the Inverse Simpson Index. CMV-specificity analyses were carried out on the non-normalized data set to capture all clonotypes. Held by TCRdb, this immuneACCESS table contains in-frame sequences only and omits some clones. Under half of the omission traces to an unresolved V gene where checked; the cause of the rest is unknown. V, J and clone size derive from that table, while D and trimming were established from the DNA sequence. Present in this sample are 9,500 to 12,000 clones, nearly 90% of which were seen just once. The ten largest clones take up around 15% of the sample.

Concerning this clone itself: What this receptor recognizes is not known. The input lacks base qualities; no much larger clone sits a single base away.

The germline V and J ends show losses of 0 bases and 5 bases respectively, and no gene match explains 2 bases of the junction. Including cysteine and phenylalanine, the CDR3 has 13 amino acids. Here the CDR3 DNA is all that survives: 39 bases in frame from base 1. Per the germline V gene (reference sequence), GTSNPN is the CDR1 and SVGIG is the CDR2. This sample's time point label indicates: 100 days after allo-HCT. Blood from recipients was drawn about 28 days before transplant and again at days 30, 100 and 180 after transplant. Nuclei Lysis Solution was used to extract genomic DNA from fresh or cryopreserved unfractionated peripheral blood mononuclear cells.

The TCR sequence derives from an older female patient who had an allogeneic stem cell transplant from an unrelated donor, so the T cells may come from the graft donor. Some clones in this sample may be carry-over from other donors' samples. Here the chain combines TRBV30 and TRBJ1-2, with 8 central nucleotides matching TRBD1. This specimen was PBMCs, taken 100 days after allogeneic stem cell transplant. CDR3 sequence: CAWSVTGGYGYTF. In nucleotides, the sequence is TGTGCCTGGAGTGTTACAGGGGGGTATGGCTACACCTTC.